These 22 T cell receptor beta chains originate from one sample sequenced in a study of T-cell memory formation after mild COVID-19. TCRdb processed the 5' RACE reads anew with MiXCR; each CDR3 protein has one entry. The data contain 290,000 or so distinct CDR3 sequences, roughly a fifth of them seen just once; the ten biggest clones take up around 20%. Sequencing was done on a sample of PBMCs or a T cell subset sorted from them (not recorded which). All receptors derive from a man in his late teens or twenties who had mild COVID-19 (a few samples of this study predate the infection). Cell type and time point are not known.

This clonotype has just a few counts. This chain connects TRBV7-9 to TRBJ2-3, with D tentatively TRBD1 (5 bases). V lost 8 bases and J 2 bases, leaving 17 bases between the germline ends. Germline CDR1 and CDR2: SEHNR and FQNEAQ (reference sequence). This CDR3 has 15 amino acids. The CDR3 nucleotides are TGTGCCAGCGTCAGGGATTTCTTACACACAGATACGCAGTATTTT. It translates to CASVRDFLHTDTQYF.

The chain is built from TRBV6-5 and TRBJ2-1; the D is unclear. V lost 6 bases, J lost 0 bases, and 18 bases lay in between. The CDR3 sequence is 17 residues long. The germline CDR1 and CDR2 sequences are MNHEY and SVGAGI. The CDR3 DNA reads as TGTGCCAGCAGCGACCCCGTGGGCCAGAGCTCCTACAATGAGCAGTTCTTC. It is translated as CASSDPVGQSSYNEQFF.

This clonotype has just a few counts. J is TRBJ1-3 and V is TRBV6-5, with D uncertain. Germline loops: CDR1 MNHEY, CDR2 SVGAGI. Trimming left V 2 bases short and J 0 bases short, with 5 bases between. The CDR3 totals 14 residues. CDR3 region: CASSYRSSGNTIYF. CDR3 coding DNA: TGTGCCAGCAGTTACCGAAGCTCTGGAAACACCATATATTTT.

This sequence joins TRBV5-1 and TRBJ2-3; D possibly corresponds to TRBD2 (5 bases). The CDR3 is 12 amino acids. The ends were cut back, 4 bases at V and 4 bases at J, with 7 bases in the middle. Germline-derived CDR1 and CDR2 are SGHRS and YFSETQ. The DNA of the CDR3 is TGCGCCAGCAGCCGGACTTCAGATACGCAGTATTTT. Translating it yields CASSRTSDTQYF.

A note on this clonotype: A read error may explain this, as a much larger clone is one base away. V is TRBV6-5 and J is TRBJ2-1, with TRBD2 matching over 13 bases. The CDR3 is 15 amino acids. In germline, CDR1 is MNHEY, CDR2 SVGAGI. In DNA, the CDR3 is TGTGACAGCAGTCGACTAGCGGGGGGTTACAATGAGCAGTTCTTC. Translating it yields CDSSRLAGGYNEQFF.

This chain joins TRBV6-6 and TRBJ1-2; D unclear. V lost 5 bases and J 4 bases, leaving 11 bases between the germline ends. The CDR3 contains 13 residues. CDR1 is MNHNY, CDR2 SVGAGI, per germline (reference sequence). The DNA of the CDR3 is TGTGCCAGCAGTAGCGATGACTCCTATGGCTACACCTTC. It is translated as CASSSDDSYGYTF.

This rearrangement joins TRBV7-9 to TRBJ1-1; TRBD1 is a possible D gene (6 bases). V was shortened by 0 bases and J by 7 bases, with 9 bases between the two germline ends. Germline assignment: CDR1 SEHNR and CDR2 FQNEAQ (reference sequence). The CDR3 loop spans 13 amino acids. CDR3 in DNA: TGTGCCAGCAGCTTAGCCCCGGACAGTGAAGCTTTCTTT. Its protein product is CASSLAPDSEAFF.

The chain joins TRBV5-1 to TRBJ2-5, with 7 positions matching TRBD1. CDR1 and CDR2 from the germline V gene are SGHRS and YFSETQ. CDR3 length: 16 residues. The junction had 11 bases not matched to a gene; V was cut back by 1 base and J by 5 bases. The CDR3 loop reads CASSLREGGARETQYF. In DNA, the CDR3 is TGCGCCAGCAGCTTGAGGGAAGGGGGCGCCCGGGAGACCCAGTACTTC. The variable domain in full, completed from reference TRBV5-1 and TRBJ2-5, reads KAGVTQTPRYLIKTRGQQVTLSCSPISGHRSVSWYQQTPGQGLQFLFEYFSETQRNKGNFPGRFSGRQFSNSRSEMNVSTLELGDSALYLCASSLREGGARETQYFGPGTRLLVL.

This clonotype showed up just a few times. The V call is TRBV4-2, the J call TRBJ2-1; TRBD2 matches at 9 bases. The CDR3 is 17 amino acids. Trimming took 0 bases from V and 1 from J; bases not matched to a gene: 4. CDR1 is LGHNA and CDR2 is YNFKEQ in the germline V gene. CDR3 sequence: CASSQEGAGGSYNEQFF. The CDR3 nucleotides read TGTGCCAGCAGCCAAGAGGGAGCGGGGGGTTCCTACAATGAGCAGTTCTTC.

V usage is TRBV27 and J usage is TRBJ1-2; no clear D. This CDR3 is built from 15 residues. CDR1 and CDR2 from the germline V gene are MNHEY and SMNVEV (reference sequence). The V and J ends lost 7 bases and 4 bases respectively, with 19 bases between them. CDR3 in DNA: TGTGCCAGCACGAATTACACCGTACCGCGCTATGGCTACACCTTC. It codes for CASTNYTVPRYGYTF.

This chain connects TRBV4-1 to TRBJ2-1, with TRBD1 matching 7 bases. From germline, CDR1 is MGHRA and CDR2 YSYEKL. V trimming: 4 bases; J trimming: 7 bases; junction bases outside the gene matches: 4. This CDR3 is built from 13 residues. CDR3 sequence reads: CASSRQGGNEQFF. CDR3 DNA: TGCGCCAGCAGCCGACAGGGTGGAAATGAGCAGTTCTTC.

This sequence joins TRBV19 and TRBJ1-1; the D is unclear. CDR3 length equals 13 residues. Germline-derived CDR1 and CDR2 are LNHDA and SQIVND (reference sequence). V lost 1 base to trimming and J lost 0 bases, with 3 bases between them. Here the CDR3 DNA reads TGTGCCAGTAGTATAGCAGTGAACACTGAAGCTTTCTTT. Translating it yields CASSIAVNTEAFF.

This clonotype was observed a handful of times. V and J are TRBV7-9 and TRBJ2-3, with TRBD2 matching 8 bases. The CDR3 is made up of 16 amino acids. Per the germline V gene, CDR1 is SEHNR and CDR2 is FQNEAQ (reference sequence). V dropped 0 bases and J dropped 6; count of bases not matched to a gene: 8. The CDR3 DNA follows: TGTGCCAGCAGCTTAGCGCTCGGGGGGGGCCTTGATACGCAGTATTTT. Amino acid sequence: CASSLALGGGLDTQYF. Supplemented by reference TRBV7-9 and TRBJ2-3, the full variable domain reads DTGVSQNPRHKITKRGQNVTFRCDPISEHNRLYWYRQTLGQGPEFLTYFQNEAQLEKSRLLSDRFSAERPKGSFSTLEIQRTEQGDSAMYLCASSLALGGGLDTQYFGPGTRLTVL.

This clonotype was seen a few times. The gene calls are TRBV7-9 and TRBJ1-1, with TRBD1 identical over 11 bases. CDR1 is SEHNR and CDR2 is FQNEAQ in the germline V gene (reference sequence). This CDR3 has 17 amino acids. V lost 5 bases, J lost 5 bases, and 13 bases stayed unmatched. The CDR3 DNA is TGTGCCAGCAGCCGTTCTTGGACAGGGGGCTTTAAGACTGAAGCTTTCTTT. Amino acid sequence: CASSRSWTGGFKTEAFF.

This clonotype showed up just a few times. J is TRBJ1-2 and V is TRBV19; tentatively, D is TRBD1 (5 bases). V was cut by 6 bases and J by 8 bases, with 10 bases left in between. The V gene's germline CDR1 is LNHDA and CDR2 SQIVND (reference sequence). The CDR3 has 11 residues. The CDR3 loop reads CASRRDSGYTF. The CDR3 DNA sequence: TGTGCCAGTAGACGGGACTCGGGCTACACCTTC.

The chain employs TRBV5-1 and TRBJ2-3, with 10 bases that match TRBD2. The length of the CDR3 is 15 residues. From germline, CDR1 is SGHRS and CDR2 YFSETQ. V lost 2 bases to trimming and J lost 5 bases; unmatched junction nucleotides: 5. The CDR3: CASSFSGGPGDTQYF. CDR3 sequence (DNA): TGCGCCAGCAGCTTTAGCGGGGGGCCGGGAGATACGCAGTATTTT.

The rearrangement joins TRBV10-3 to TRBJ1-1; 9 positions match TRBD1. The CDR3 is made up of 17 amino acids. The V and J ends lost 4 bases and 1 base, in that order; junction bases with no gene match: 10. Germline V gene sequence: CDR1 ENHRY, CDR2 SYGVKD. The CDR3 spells CAISVNPGQGANTEAFF. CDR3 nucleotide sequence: TGTGCCATCAGTGTAAATCCGGGACAGGGAGCGAACACTGAAGCTTTCTTT.

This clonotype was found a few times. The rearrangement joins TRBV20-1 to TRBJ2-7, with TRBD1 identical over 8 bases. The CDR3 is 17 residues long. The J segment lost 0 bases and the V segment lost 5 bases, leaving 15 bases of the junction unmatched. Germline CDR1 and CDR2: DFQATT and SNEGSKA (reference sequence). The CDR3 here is CSAYRGRGSESSYEQYV. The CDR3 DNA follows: TGCAGTGCTTACAGGGGGAGAGGGTCGGAAAGCTCCTACGAGCAGTACGTC.

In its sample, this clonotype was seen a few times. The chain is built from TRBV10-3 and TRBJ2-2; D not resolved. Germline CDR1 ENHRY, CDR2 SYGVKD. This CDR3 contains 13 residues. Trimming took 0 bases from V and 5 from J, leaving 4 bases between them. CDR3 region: CAISESRTGELFF. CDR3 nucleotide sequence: TGTGCCATCAGTGAGTCGAGGACCGGGGAGCTGTTTTTT.

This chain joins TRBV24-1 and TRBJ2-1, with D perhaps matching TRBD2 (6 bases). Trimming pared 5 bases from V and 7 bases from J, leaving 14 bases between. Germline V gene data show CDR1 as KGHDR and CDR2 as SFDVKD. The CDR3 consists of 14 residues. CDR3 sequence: CATSVVAGRNEQFF. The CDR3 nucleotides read TGTGCCACCAGTGTAGTAGCAGGGAGGAATGAGCAGTTCTTC.

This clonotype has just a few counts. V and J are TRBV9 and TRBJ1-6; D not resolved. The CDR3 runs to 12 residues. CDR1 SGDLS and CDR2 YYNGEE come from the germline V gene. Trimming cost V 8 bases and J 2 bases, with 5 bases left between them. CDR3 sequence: CASKTYNSPLHF. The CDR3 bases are TGTGCCAGTAAGACCTATAATTCACCCCTCCACTTT.

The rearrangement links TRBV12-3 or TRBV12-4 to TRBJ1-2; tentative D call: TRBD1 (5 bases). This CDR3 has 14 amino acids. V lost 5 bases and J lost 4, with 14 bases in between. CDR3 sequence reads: CASSPAGTAYGYTF. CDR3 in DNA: TGTGCCAGCAGTCCCGCCGGGACGGCCTATGGCTACACCTTC.